This T cell receptor beta chain was profiled in a study of OX40 agonist ivuxolimab in advanced cancers. In terms of the full investigation: Ivuxolimab was an agonistic, fully human IgG2 monoclonal antibody directed against OX40 (CD134), a costimulatory receptor. The monotherapy dose-escalation portion (N = 52 patients) of the phase I ivuxolimab trial is reported in the paper. Prior anti-PD-1, anti-PD-L1 or anti-CTLA-4 therapy was permitted, and 30% to 45% of dose-escalation patients had received checkpoint inhibitors. Of the roughly 51 dose-escalation patients, hepatocellular carcinoma was present in 19, melanoma in around 15, renal cell carcinoma in 9 and head and neck cancer in 9. Peripheral TCRbeta sequencing was intended to test whether TCR sequence diversity was altered and clonal T-cell expansion was caused by ivuxolimab. Intravenous ivuxolimab was administered to patients every 2 weeks at six dose levels: 0.01, 0.1, 0.3, 1.5, 3 and 10 mg/kg. In the dose-escalation cohort, 82.7% of patients were male, and the mean age was roughly 60 years, with a range of about 23 to 85. Partial responses occurred in three dose-escalation patients, of whom one had hepatocellular carcinoma and two had cutaneous melanoma. Results the study describes overall, beyond this receptor: The antigen specificity of the clonally expanded peripheral T cells was not determined. In the 0.1-3.0 mg/kg groups, partial responders were among the patients with the lowest normalized peripheral clonal expansion, particularly in CD8+ T cells. After ivuxolimab, CD8+ T cells had more expanded clones than CD4+ T cells on average. Low levels of normalized T-cell clonal expansion were also shown by some nonresponding patients. At doses of 0.1 to 3.0 mg/kg, clonal expansion of both CD4+ and CD8+ T cells in blood was seen between baseline and week 6.

For sequencing of the TCRbeta CDR3 region, genomic DNA was extracted from the sorted cells. The immunoSEQ Assay was used to sequence the TCRbeta CDR3 regions. Here the immuneACCESS table is served through TCRdb, limited to in-frame sequences with V and J called. Missing clones are a known gap in these copies; in checked studies unresolved V genes cover under half, and the rest lacks a known reason. The sample yields 55,000 to 65,000 clones; roughly 90% were counted once. Of the sample, about 0.6% is held by the ten largest clones. V and J lose 4 bases and 6 bases, and a span of 19 bases separates them. The CDR3 has 16 amino acids, counting the end cysteine and phenylalanine. Here the CDR3 DNA is all that survives: 48 bases in frame from base 1. CDR1 and CDR2 are drawn from the germline V gene: SNHLY, FYNNEI. Note on this clone: Its antigen is unknown. The input lacks base qualities; no much larger clone sits a single base away.

The trial excluded patients who had a history of autoimmune disease or were on systemic immunosuppression. Peripheral blood for TCR sequencing was drawn from every dose cohort at baseline, at cycle 4 day 1 and at cycle 7 day 1. Samples came from an open-label, multicenter, first-in-human phase I dose-escalation trial of ivuxolimab. Adults with locally advanced or metastatic melanoma, renal cell carcinoma, hepatocellular carcinoma or head and neck squamous cell carcinoma were enrolled in the trial. Before TCR sequencing, CD4+ and CD8+ T cells were separately sorted from peripheral blood. Recombination joined TRBV2 with TRBJ2-1, and the D gene may be TRBD2, 7 bases matching. Source: CD4+ or CD8+ T cells sorted from blood, taken in a trial of the OX40 agonist ivuxolimab. The receptor was isolated from an adult with an advanced solid tumor such as melanoma, head and neck, liver or kidney cancer. The encoded CDR3 is CASSAYVGGAVNEQFF. The DNA is as follows: TGTGCCAGCAGTGCTTACGTGGGGGGGGCGGTCAATGAGCAGTTCTTC.